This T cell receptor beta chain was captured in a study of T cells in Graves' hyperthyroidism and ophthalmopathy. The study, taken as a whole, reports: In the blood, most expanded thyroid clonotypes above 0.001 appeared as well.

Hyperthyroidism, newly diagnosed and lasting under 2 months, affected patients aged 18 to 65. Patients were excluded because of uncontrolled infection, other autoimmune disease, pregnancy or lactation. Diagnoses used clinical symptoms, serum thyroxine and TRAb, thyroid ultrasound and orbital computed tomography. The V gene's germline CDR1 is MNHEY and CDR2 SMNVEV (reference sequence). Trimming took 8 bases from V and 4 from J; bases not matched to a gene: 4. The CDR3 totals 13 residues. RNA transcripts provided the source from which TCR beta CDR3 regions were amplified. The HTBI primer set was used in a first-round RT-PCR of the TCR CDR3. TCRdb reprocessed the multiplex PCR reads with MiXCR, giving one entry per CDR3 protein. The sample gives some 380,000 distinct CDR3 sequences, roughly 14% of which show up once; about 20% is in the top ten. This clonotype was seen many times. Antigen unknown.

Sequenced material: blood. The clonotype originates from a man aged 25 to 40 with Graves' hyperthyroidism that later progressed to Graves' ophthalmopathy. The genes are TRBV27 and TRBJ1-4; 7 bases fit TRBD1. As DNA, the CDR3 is TGTGCCAGCCCGGGACAGTATAATGAAAAACTGTTTTTT. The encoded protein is CASPGQYNEKLFF.